This TCR beta chain originates from a study of shared clonotypes between healthy human individuals. About the research overall: A few men and a couple of women, aged 18 to 49, were donors.

As defined, naive CD8 cells were CD45RO-negative and positively selected for CCR7, with terminally differentiated effector memory CD45RA+ cells excluded. Measured with immunoSEQ multiplex PCR; TCRdb has only the in-frame clones, and not every one. The sample consists of more than 2 million clones, 93% of them appearing once. Study outcomes and limitations: Naive CD4 clonotypes were shared across several donors at around 5%. Clonotype sharing among donors, it was expected, would be affected by sequencing depth. Sorted-subset sequencing was shown by rarefaction to be incomplete despite large depth.

V lost 1 base and J 1 base, leaving 5 bases between the germline ends. The CDR3 spans 13 residues. CDR1 is SGDLS and CDR2 is YYNGEE in the germline V gene. Concerning this clone itself: The target antigen is unknown. In the same sample, other DNA sequences code for this CDR3.

This TCR was sampled from a man younger than 30 in good health. Some clones in this sample may be carry-over from other donors' samples. The rearrangement joins TRBV9 to TRBJ1-1; D is ambiguous. Source material: naive CD8+ T cells from PBMCs. The CDR3 loop is CASSVSGNTEAFF. Here the CDR3 DNA reads TGTGCCAGCAGCGTATCCGGGAACACTGAAGCTTTCTTT.